A few counts support the clone carrying this T cell receptor beta chain. What it recognizes is unknown. J gave up 6 bases and V 3 bases, and 7 bases lay outside the gene matches. Per germline, CDR1 KGHSH and CDR2 LQKENI. The length of the CDR3 is 14 residues. The source of the sample is a study of blood T cells in healthy people across ages. It was with a sample-barcoded 5' primer and a J-beta primer mix that a second PCR of roughly 7 to 12 cycles was run. TCRdb reanalysed the 5' RACE reads using MiXCR and keeps one entry per CDR3 protein. This table has more than 900,000 distinct CDR3 sequences, under 30% appearing once. The study, taken as a whole, reports: Reliance upon unsorted PBMCs precluded definitive naive versus antigen-experienced comparison.

This same sample was also taken into another study, of T cells of mothers and their children. This second report adds: Reads recorded for TCR beta CDR3 numbered over 9 million per mother and roughly 3 million per child.

The receptor's source is a girl aged 2-9 years in good health. The chain employs TRBV18 and TRBJ1-2, with 7 bases identical to TRBD1. Sequencing was carried out using blood. The CDR3 region has the DNA TGTGCCAGCTCACCTTCCGGACAGGATAATGGCTACACCTTC. This codes for CASSPSGQDNGYTF.